This T cell receptor (beta chain) was obtained from a study of blood T cell repertoires in COVID-19. The V segment lost 6 bases and the J segment 2 bases; nucleotides outside the gene matches: 10. Germline CDR1 reads MNHEY; CDR2 reads SVGEGT. This CDR3 is built from 16 residues. The data were produced by immunoSEQ multiplex PCR, yet TCRdb's version contains in-frame clones alone and is incomplete. The repertoire has more than 150,000 clones, around 85% of them found once; the top ten carry more than 20%. Sequenced: peripheral blood. The TCR sequence derives from a man between 65 and 79 years old with active or convalescent COVID-19. This sequence joins TRBV6-2 or TRBV6-3 and TRBJ2-1; 7 nucleotides match TRBD1. CDR3 amino acids: CASSRQGKNTYNEQFF. The CDR3 bases are TGTGCCAGCAGCCGACAGGGAAAAAATACCTACAATGAGCAGTTCTTC.